In this sample, the clone carrying this T cell receptor (beta chain) turned up many times. CDR1 DFQATT and CDR2 SNEGSKA come from the germline V gene (reference sequence). J gave up 7 bases and V 6 bases, and 19 bases lay outside the gene matches. CDR3 size: 16 residues. MiXCR, run by TCRdb on the 5' RACE reads, gives a single entry per CDR3 protein. Among about 44,000 distinct CDR3 sequences, approximately 15% were seen once, and the ten largest hold 50% to 65%. The data belong to a study of spatial heterogeneity in lung cancer. Time point defined: sample taken at primary tumor resection. Unsorted samples of tumor, nontumor lung or frozen PBMC had their whole RNA sequenced.

Sample: PBMCs, taken at surgery. The TCR comes from a male donor with early-stage non-small cell lung cancer. The rearrangement uses TRBV20-1 and TRBJ2-3, with TRBD2 matching over 7 bases. CDR3 region: CSALAWGSGDVNTQYF. CDR3 coding DNA: TGCAGTGCCTTGGCTTGGGGCAGCGGGGATGTTAATACGCAGTATTTT.